The following is a TCR beta chain sequence with its context. Its target is unknown. All sequencing subjects had displayed CD8+CD57+ cell expansion on flow cytometry. As a group, the patients uniformly had severe acquired aplastic anemia. This specimen comes from a study of CD8+CD57+ T cells in acquired aplastic anemia. Study summary: The mean DNA yield obtained from sorted CD4+ and CD8+ cells came to about 3.2 ug.

The germline V and J ends were trimmed by 3 bases and 3 bases, with 12 bases remaining between them. CDR3 length: 14 residues. Per the germline V gene, CDR1 is SNHLY and CDR2 is FYNNEI. Genomic DNA acted as the template from which TCR beta VDJ combination and CDR3 sequence profiling were carried out. One entry per CDR3 protein results from TCRdb running MiXCR on the reads. Among 100,000 to 150,000 distinct CDR3 sequences listed, nearly 40% were seen once. Study-level findings and limits: Fewer than 35 sequences, all CD8+ CDR3, were shared between patients and controls.

The source material was sorted CD4+, CD8+, or CD8+CD57+ T cells (not recorded which) from PBMCs. The source is a human donor with aplastic anemia. This rearrangement joins TRBV2 to TRBJ2-7, with D maybe TRBD1 (5 bases). The CDR3 loop reads CASSEQGFGYEQYF. Written as DNA, the CDR3 is TGTGCCAGCAGTGAGCAGGGCTTCGGCTACGAGCAGTACTTC.